This T cell receptor (beta chain) was captured in a study of siplizumab effects on memory and regulatory T cells. With regard to this clone: What it binds is not known.

The CDR3 is made up of 15 amino acids. The V and J ends lost 5 bases and 4 bases respectively, with 16 bases between them. Germline assignment: CDR1 SGHAT and CDR2 FQDESV (reference sequence). Regarding the study as a whole: Sequences below about 10^-5 frequency were poorly captured. As a result, only a minor fraction of alloreactive clones mapped to unstimulated subsets. A major contribution to the alloresponse seemed to be made by naive T cells, which seemed more diverse than memory cells. On average, around 70% of mappable alloreactive CD4+ clones were Treg-derived under siplizumab, against 25% to 30% in controls. Roughly 75-96% of proliferating CD4+ or CD8+ clones lacked a naive or memory phenotype that could be assigned.

This table comes from immunoSEQ multiplex PCR, and its TCRdb copy is limited to in-frame clones, with some not included. The top ten clones hold approximately 0.73% of a sample with some 99,000 clones, 92% of them seen once. The chain carries TRBV11-1 and TRBJ2-3; maybe TRBD1 (6 bases). Sequencing was performed on Tregs sorted from blood. This receptor was obtained from a human donor in good health. The CDR3 sequence is CASSPEGGPPDTQYF. CDR3 nucleotide sequence: TGTGCCAGCAGCCCCGAAGGGGGTCCCCCAGATACGCAGTATTTT.